This T cell receptor (beta chain) was found in a study of cytomegalovirus exposure and HLA in healthy donors. This CDR3 has 14 residues. Trimming pared 2 bases from V and 1 base from J, leaving 6 bases between. Germline assignment: CDR1 ENHRY and CDR2 SYGVKD. Study results and limitations: Reportedly, cytomegalovirus status was diagnosed with high sensitivity and specificity. Most sequenced TCRs were rare (though some public TCRs occurred in many donors).

The assay was immunoSEQ multiplex PCR, and TCRdb's table has in-frame clones only and misses some. Seen here are about 130,000 clones, approximately 89% observed once, and the top ten hold 1.1%. About this clone: Its target is not known.

The source is a woman between 18 and 30 years old in good health and CMV-seronegative. This sequence joins TRBV10-3 and TRBJ2-1; D uncertain. What was sequenced was PBMCs. CDR3 nucleotide sequence: TGTGCCATCAGTGAGACATCTTCCTACAATGAGCAGTTCTTC. This gives the protein CAISETSSYNEQFF.